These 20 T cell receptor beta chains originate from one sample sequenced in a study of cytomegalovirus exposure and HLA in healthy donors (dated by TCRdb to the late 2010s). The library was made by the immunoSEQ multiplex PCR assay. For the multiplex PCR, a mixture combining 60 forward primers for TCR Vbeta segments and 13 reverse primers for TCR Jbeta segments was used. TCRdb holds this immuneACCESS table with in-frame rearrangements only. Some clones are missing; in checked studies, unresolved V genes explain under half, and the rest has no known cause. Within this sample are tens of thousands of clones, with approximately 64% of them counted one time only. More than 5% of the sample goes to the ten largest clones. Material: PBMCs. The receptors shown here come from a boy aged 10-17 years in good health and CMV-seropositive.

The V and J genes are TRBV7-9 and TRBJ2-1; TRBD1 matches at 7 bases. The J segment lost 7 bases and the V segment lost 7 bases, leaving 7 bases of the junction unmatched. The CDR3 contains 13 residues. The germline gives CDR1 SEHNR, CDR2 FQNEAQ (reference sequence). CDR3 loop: CASIRGGENEQFF. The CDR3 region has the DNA TGTGCCAGCATCCGAGGGGGCGAGAATGAGCAGTTCTTC. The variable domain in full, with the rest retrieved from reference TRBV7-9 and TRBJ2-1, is DTGVSQNPRHKITKRGQNVTFRCDPISEHNRLYWYRQTLGQGPEFLTYFQNEAQLEKSRLLSDRFSAERPKGSFSTLEIQRTEQGDSAMYLCASIRGGENEQFFGPGTRLTVL.

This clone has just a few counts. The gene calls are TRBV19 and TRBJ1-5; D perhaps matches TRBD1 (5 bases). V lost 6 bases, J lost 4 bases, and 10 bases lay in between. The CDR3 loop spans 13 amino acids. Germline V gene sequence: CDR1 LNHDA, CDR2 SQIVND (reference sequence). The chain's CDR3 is CASSPDTNQPQHF. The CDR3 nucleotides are TGTGCCAGTAGCCCGGACACAAATCAGCCCCAGCATTTT.

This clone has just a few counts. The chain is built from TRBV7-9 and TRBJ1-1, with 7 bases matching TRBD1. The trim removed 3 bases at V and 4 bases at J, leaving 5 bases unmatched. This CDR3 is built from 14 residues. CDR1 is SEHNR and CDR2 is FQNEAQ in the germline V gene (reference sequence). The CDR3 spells CASSLTGIFTEAFF. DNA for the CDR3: TGTGCCAGCAGCTTGACAGGGATTTTCACTGAAGCTTTCTTT.

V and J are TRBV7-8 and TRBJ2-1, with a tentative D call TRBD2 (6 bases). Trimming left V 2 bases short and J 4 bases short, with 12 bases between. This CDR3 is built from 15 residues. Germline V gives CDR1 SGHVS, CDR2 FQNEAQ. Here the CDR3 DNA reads TGTGCCAGCAGCTTAACCACTAGCCGATACAATGAGCAGTTCTTC. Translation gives CASSLTTSRYNEQFF. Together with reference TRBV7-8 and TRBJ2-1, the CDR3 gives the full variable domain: GAGVSQSPRYKVAKRGQDVALRCDPISGHVSLFWYQQALGQGPEFLTYFQNEAQLDKSGLPSDRFFAERPEGSVSTLKIQRTQQEDSAVYLCASSLTTSRYNEQFFGPGTRLTVL.

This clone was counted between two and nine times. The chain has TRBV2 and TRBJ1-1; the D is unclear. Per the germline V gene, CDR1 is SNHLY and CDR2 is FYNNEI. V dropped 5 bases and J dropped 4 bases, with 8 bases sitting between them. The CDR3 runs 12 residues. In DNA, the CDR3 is TGTGCCAGCAGTTATGGGAGCACTGAAGCTTTCTTT. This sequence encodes CASSYGSTEAFF. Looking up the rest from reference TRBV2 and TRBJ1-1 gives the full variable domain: EPEVTQTPSHQVTQMGQEVILRCVPISNHLYFYWYRQILGQKVEFLVSFYNNEISEKSEIFDDQFSVERPDGSNFTLKIRSTKLEDSAMYFCASSYGSTEAFFGQGTRLTVV.

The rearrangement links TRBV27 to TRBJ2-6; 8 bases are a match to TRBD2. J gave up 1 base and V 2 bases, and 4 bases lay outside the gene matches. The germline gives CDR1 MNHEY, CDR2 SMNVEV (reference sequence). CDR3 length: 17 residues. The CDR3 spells CASSLRGGRSGANVLTF. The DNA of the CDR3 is TGTGCCAGCAGTTTACGCGGGGGGCGGTCTGGGGCCAACGTCCTGACTTTC.

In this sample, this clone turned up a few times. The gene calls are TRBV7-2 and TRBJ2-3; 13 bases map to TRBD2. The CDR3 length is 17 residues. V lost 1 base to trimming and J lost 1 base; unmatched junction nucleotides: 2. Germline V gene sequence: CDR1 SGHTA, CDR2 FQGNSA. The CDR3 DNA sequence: TGTGCCAGCAGCTTAGTAGGGACTAGCGGGGGCACAGATACGCAGTATTTT. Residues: CASSLVGTSGGTDTQYF.

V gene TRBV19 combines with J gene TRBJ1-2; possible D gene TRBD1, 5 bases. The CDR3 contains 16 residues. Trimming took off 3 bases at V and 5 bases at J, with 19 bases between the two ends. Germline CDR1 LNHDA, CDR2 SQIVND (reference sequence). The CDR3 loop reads CASSILSGDGSYGYTF. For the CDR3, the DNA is TGTGCCAGTAGTATCCTCAGCGGGGACGGAAGTTATGGCTACACCTTC.

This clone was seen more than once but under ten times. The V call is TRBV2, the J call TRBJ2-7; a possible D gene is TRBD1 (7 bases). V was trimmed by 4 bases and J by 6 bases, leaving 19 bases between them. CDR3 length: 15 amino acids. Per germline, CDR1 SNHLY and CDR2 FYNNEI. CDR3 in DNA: TGTGCCAGCAGTGCATACCAGGGGGGTGTGGGCGAGCAGTACTTC. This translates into CASSAYQGGVGEQYF.

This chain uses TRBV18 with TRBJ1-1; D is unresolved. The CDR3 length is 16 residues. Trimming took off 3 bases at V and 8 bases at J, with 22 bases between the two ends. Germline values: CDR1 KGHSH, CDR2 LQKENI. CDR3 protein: CASSPSLPSISSEAFF. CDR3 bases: TGTGCCAGCTCACCTTCTCTCCCTAGTATTTCGTCCGAAGCTTTCTTT.

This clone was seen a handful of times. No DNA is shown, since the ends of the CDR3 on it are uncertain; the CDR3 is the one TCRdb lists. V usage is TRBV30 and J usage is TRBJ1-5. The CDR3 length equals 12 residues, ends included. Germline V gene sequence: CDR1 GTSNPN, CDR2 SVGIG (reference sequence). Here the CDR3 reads CAWGIGTLAQNF.

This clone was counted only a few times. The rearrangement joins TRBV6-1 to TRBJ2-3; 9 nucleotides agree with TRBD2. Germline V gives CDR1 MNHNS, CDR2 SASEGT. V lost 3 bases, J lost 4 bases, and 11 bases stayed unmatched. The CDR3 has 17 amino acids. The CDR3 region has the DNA TGTGCCAGCAGTGACCCGGGGGTAGCGGGGGAGGCAGATACGCAGTATTTT. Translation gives CASSDPGVAGEADTQYF.

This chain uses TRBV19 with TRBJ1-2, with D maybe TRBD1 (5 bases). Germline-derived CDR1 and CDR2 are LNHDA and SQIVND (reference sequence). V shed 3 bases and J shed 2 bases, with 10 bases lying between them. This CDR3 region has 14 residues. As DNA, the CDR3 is TGTGCCAGTAGTATTGCCAGGGTAAACTATGGCTACACCTTC. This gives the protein CASSIARVNYGYTF.

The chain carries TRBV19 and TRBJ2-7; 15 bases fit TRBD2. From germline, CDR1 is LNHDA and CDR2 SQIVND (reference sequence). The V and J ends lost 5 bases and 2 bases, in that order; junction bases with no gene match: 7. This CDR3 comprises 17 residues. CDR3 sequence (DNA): TGTGCCAGTAGTGCTGGACTAGCGGGAGGGATCCCCTACGAGCAGTACTTC. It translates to CASSAGLAGGIPYEQYF.

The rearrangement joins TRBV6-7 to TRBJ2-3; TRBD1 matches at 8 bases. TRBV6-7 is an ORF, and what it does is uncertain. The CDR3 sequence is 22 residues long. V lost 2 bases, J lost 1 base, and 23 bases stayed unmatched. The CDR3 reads CASSYRTGQATLLCWGTDTQYF. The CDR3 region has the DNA TGTGCCAGCAGTTACCGGACAGGGCAGGCGACCCTCCTGTGTTGGGGCACAGATACGCAGTATTTT.

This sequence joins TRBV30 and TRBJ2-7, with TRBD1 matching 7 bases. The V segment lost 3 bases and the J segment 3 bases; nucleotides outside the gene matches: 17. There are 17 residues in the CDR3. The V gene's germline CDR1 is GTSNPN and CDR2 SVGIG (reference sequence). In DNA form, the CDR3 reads TGTGCCTGGAGGAACCGGGACAGCCTATCCCCACTCTACGAGCAGTACTTC. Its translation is CAWRNRDSLSPLYEQYF. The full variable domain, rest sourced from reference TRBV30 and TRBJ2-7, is SQTIHQWPATLVQPVGSPLSLECTVEGTSNPNLYWYRQAAGRGLQLLFYSVGIGQISSEVPQNLSASRPQDRQFILSSKKLLLSDSGFYLCAWRNRDSLSPLYEQYFGPGTRLTVT.

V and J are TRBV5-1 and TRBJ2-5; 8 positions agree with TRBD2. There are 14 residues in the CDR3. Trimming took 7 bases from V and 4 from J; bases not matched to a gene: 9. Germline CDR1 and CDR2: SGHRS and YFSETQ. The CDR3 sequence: CASRPTSGGETQYF. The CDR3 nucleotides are TGCGCCAGCCGCCCTACTAGCGGTGGAGAGACCCAGTACTTC.

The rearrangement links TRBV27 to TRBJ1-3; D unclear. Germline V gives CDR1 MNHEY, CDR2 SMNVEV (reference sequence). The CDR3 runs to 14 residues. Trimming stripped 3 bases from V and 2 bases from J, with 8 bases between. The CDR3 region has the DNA TGTGCCAGCAGTTTTACGGGAACTGGAAACACCATATATTTT. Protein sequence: CASSFTGTGNTIYF.

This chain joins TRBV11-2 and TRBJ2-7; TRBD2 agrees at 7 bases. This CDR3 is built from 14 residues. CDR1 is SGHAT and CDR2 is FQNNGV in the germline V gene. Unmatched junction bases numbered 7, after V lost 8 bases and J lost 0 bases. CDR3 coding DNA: TGTGCCAGCTGGGGAGGGATCAGCTCCTACGAGCAGTACTTC. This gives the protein CASWGGISSYEQYF. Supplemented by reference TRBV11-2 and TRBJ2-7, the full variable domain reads EAGVAQSPRYKIIEKRQSVAFWCNPISGHATLYWYQQILGQGPKLLIQFQNNGVVDDSQLPKDRFSAERLKGVDSTLKIQPAKLEDSAVYLCASWGGISSYEQYFGPGTRLTVT.

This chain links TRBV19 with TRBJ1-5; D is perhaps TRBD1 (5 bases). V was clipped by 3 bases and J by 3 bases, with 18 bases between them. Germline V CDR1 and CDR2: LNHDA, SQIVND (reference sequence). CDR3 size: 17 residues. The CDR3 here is CASSMVPRQRFNQPQHF. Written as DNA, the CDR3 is TGTGCCAGTAGTATGGTTCCGCGACAGCGTTTCAATCAGCCCCAGCATTTT.